Only a few counts were recorded for the clone carrying this TCR beta chain. No antigen is known for it. The PCR had 60 Vbeta and 13 Jbeta primers. Clones were read by immunoSEQ multiplex PCR, and TCRdb kept only the in-frame ones, dropping some. Of about 150,000 clones in the sample, roughly 80% were seen once. The record originates from a study of cytomegalovirus exposure and HLA in healthy donors. Study-level findings and limits: The authors later found most CMV-associated TCR beta chains appeared HLA-restricted. A later analysis linked around 17,000 TCR beta sequences to HLA alleles at 0.05 false discovery rate.

V lost 0 bases and J lost 1, with 10 bases in between. Germline-derived CDR1 and CDR2 are SGHTS and YDEGEE. This CDR3 has 15 amino acids. This receptor was obtained from a middle-aged woman in good health and CMV-seronegative. Material for sequencing was PBMCs. This chain links TRBV5-8 with TRBJ2-5; a possible D gene is TRBD2 (5 bases). CDR3: CASSLAQRSQETQYF. The CDR3 DNA sequence: TGTGCCAGCAGCTTGGCGCAGCGGTCCCAAGAGACCCAGTACTTC.